This T cell receptor beta chain is from a study of cytomegalovirus exposure and HLA in healthy donors. In germline, CDR1 is LNHDA, CDR2 SQIVND (reference sequence). Trimming took 5 bases from V and 3 from J; bases not matched to a gene: 7. This CDR3 has 16 residues. As to this clone: What it binds is not known.

It was with 60 Vbeta and 13 Jbeta primers that the PCR ran. The table came from immunoSEQ multiplex PCR; TCRdb's copy has only in-frame clones and leaves some out. The sample yields fewer than 110,000 clones, more than 65% seen once. Overall study results and limits: TRBV6-2, TRBV6-3 and some other V segments were unresolvable in 87-base-pair reads. The listing of some 170 TCR beta chains classed them as cytomegalovirus-associated. In a later analysis, TCR beta V- and J-gene trimming was associated with a missense DCLRE1C variant.

The gene calls are TRBV19 and TRBJ2-3, with 11 bases lining up with TRBD2. The specimen was PBMCs. This TCR derives from a male donor in good health and CMV-seronegative. The DNA for the CDR3 is TGTGCCAGTAGTCTATTAGCGGGAGGGAGGACAGATACGCAGTATTTT. It codes for CASSLLAGGRTDTQYF.